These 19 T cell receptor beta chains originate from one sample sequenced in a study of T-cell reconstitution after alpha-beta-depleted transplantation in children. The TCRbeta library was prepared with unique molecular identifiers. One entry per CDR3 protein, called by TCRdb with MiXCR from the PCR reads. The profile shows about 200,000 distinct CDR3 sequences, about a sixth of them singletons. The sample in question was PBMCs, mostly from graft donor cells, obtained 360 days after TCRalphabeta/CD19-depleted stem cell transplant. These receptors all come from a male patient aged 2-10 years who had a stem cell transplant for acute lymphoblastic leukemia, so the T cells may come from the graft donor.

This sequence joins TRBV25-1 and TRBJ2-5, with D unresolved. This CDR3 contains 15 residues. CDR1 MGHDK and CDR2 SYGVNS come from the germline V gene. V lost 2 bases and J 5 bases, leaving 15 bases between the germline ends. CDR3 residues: CASSEPGPPGETQYF. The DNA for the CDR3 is TGTGCCAGCAGTGAACCAGGACCACCCGGGGAGACCCAGTACTTC.

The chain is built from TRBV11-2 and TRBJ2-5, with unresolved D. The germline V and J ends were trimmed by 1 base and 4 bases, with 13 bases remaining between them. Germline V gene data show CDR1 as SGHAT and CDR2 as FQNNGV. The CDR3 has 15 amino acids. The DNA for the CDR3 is TGTGCCAGCAGCTTAGGACATTCGAAAGGAGAGACCCAGTACTTC. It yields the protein CASSLGHSKGETQYF.

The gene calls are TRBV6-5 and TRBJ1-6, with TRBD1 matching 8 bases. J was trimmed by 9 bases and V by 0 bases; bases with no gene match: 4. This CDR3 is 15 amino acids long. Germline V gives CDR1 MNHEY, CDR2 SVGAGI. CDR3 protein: CASSYSGRGLSPLHF. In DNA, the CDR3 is TGTGCCAGCAGTTACTCGGGCAGGGGGCTTTCACCCCTCCACTTT.

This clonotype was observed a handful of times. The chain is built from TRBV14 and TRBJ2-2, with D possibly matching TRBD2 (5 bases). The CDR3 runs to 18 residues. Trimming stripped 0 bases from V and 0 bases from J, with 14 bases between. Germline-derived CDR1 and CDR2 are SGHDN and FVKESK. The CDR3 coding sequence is TGTGCCAGCAGCCAAGATAGGAGGTCCCCTACGAACACCGGGGAGCTGTTTTTT. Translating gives CASSQDRRSPTNTGELFF. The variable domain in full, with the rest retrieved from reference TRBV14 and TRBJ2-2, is EAGVTQFPSHSVIEKGQTVTLRCDPISGHDNLYWYRRVMGKEIKFLLHFVKESKQDESGMPNNRFLAERTGGTYSTLKVQPAELEDSGVYFCASSQDRRSPTNTGELFFGEGSRLTVL.

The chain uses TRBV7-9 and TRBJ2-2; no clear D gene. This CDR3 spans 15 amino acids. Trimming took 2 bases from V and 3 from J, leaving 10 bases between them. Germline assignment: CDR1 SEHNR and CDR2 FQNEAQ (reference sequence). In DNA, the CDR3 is TGTGCCAGCAGCTTACAATCATGGGACACCGGGGAGCTGTTTTTT. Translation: CASSLQSWDTGELFF. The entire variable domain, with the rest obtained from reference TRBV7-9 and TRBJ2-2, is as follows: DTGVSQNPRHKITKRGQNVTFRCDPISEHNRLYWYRQTLGQGPEFLTYFQNEAQLEKSRLLSDRFSAERPKGSFSTLEIQRTEQGDSAMYLCASSLQSWDTGELFFGEGSRLTVL.

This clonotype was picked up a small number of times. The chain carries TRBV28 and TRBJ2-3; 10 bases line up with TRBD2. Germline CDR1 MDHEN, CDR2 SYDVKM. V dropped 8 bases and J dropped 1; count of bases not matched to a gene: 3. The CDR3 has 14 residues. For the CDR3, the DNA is TGTGCCAGCCTTCTAGCGGGAGGCACAGATACGCAGTATTTT. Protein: CASLLAGGTDTQYF. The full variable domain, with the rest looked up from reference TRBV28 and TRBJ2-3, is DVKVTQSSRYLVKRTGEKVFLECVQDMDHENMFWYRQDPGLGLRLIYFSYDVKMKEKGDIPEGYSVSREKKERFSLILESASTNQTSMYLCASLLAGGTDTQYFGPGTRLTVL.

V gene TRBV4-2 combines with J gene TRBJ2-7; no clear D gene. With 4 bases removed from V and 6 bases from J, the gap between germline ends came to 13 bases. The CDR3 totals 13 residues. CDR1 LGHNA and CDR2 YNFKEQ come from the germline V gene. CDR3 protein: CASSLRTTFEQYF. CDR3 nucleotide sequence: TGTGCCAGCAGCCTGAGGACCACCTTCGAGCAGTACTTC.

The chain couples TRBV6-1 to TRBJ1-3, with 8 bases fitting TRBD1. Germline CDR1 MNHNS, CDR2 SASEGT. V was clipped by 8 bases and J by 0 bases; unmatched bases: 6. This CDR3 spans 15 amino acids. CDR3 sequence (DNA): TGTGCCAGCCAGACAGGGGCTTTCTCTGGAAACACCATATATTTT. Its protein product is CASQTGAFSGNTIYF.

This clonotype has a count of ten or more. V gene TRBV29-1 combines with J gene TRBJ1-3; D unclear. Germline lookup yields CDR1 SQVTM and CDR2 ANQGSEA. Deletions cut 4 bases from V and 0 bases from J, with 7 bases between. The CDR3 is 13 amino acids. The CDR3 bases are TGCAGCGTTGCACAGAGCTCTGGAAACACCATATATTTT. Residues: CSVAQSSGNTIYF.

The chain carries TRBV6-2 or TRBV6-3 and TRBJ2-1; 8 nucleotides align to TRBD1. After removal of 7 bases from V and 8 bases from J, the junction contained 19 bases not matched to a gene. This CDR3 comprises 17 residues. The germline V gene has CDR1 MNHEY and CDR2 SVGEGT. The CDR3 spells CASTFPLPGTGRHEQFF. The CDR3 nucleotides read TGTGCCAGCACTTTCCCACTCCCCGGGACAGGTAGACATGAGCAGTTCTTC.

CDR3 protein: CASSEGTGDFYEQYF. DNA of the CDR3: TGTGCCAGCAGTGAAGGGACAGGGGATTTCTACGAGCAGTACTTC. V usage is TRBV2 and J usage is TRBJ2-7; 9 bases are shared with TRBD1. Germline loops: CDR1 SNHLY, CDR2 FYNNEI. With 1 base clipped from V and 3 bases from J, the junction kept 4 bases outside the gene matches. The CDR3 consists of 15 residues. The full variable domain, its missing parts supplied by reference TRBV2 and TRBJ2-7, is EPEVTQTPSHQVTQMGQEVILRCVPISNHLYFYWYRQILGQKVEFLVSFYNNEISEKSEIFDDQFSVERPDGSNFTLKIRSTKLEDSAMYFCASSEGTGDFYEQYFGPGTRLTVT.

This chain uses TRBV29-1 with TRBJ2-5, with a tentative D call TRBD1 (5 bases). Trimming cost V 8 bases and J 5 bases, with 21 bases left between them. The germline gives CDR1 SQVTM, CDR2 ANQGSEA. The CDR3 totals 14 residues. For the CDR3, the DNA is TGCAGCTCCAGGGTAGGGGCCGGTTGGGAGACCCAGTACTTC. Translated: CSSRVGAGWETQYF.

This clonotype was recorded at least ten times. DNA of the CDR3: TGCAGTGCTAACCCGGGACAGGGGGCTCGGTACGAGCAGTACTTC. Encoded protein: CSANPGQGARYEQYF. The rearrangement links TRBV20-1 to TRBJ2-7, with 12 bases aligning to TRBD1. The CDR3 extends over 15 amino acids. Per the germline V gene, CDR1 is DFQATT and CDR2 is SNEGSKA (reference sequence). The junction had 8 bases not matched to a gene; V was cut back by 4 bases and J by 4 bases.

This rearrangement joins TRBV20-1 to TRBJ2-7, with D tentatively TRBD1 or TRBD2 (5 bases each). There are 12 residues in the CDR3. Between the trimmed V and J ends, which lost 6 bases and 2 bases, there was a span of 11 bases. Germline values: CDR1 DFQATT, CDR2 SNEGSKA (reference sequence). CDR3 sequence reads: CSAPGTPYEQYF. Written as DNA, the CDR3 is TGCAGTGCGCCGGGGACCCCCTACGAGCAGTACTTC.

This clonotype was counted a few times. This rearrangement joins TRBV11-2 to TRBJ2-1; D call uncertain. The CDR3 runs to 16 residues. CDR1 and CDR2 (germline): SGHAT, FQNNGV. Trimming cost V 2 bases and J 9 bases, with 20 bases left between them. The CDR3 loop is CASSLFVVEGSGEQFF. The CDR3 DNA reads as TGTGCCAGCAGCTTATTTGTGGTAGAAGGATCGGGTGAGCAGTTCTTC.

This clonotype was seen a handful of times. CDR3 in amino acids: CAIGGTGSYEQYF. The CDR3 region has the DNA TGTGCCATCGGGGGGACAGGGAGCTACGAGCAGTACTTC. The chain couples TRBV10-3 to TRBJ2-7; 9 bases are a match to TRBD1. J was trimmed by 3 bases and V by 8 bases; bases with no gene match: 5. Germline assignment: CDR1 ENHRY and CDR2 SYGVKD. This CDR3 comprises 13 residues.

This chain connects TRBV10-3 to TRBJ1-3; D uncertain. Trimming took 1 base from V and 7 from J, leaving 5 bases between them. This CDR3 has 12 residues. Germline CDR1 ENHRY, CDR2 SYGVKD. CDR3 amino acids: CAISEWENTIYF. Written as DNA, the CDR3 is TGTGCCATCAGTGAGTGGGAGAACACCATATATTTT.

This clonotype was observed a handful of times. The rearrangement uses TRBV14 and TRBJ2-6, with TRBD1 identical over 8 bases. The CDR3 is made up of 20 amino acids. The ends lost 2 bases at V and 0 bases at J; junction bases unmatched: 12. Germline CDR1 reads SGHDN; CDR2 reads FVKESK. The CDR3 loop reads CASSQTPTWTGFSGANVLTF. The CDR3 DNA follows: TGTGCCAGCAGCCAAACCCCAACCTGGACAGGGTTCTCTGGGGCCAACGTCCTGACTTTC. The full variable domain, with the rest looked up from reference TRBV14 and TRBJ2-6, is EAGVTQFPSHSVIEKGQTVTLRCDPISGHDNLYWYRRVMGKEIKFLLHFVKESKQDESGMPNNRFLAERTGGTYSTLKVQPAELEDSGVYFCASSQTPTWTGFSGANVLTFGAGSRLTVL.

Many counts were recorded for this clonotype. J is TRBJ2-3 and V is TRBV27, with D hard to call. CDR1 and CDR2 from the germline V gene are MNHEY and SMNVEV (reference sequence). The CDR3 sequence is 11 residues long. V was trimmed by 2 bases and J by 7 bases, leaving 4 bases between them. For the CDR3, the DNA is TGTGCCAGCAGTTTAGGGAATACGCAGTATTTT. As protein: CASSLGNTQYF.